This TCR beta chain was retrieved from a study of cytomegalovirus exposure and HLA in healthy donors. Study results and limitations: Roughly even sequencing depth across donors was the assumption behind the presence/absence analyses. Serostatus for CMV was the only available immune exposure information.

The PCR employed 60 Vbeta primers together with 13 Jbeta primers. Here immunoSEQ multiplex PCR was the method, and the copy in TCRdb shows in-frame clones only, minus some. The table gives tens of thousands of clones; the top ten clones make up approximately 5.3% of it. Comment on this clone: Its specificity is unknown.

This TCR derives from a woman in her 40s in good health and CMV-seropositive. The sample was PBMCs.

For the CDR3, the DNA is TGTGCCAGCAGACAGCCTCACTCCGGAACTGAAGCTTTCTTT. Its translation: CASRQPHSGTEAFF. J is TRBJ1-1 and V is TRBV28; no clear D. V lost 6 bases and J lost 5, with 16 bases in between. The CDR3 spans 14 residues. CDR1 MDHEN and CDR2 SYDVKM come from the germline V gene. The full variable domain, with the rest looked up from reference TRBV28 and TRBJ1-1, is DVKVTQSSRYLVKRTGEKVFLECVQDMDHENMFWYRQDPGLGLRLIYFSYDVKMKEKGDIPEGYSVSREKKERFSLILESASTNQTSMYLCASRQPHSGTEAFFGQGTRLTVV.